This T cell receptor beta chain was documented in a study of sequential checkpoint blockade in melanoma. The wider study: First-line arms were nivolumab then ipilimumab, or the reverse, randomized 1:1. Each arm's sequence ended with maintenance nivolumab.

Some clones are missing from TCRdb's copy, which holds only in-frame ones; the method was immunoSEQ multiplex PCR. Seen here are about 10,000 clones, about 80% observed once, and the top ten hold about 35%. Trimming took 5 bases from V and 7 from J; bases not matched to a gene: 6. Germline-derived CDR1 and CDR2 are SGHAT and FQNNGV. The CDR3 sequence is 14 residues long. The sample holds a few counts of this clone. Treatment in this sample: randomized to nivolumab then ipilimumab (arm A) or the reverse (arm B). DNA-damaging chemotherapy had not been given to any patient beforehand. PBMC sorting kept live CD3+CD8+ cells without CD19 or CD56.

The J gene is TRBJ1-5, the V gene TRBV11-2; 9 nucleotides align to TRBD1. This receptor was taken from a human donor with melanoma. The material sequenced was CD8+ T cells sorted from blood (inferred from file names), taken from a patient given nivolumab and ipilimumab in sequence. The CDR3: CASSQGQGRQPQHF. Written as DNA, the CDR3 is TGTGCCAGCAGCCAGGGACAGGGCAGGCAGCCCCAGCATTTT.